Listed here are 27 T cell receptor beta chains from one sample, sequenced in a study of blood T cell repertoires in COVID-19. Measured with immunoSEQ multiplex PCR; TCRdb has only the in-frame clones, and not every one. The sample lists 65,000 to 70,000 clones; 70% to 90% were seen once. Material: peripheral blood. All receptors come from a middle-aged man with COVID-19, enrolled during active disease.

The J gene is TRBJ1-6, the V gene TRBV6-4; D not certain. Per germline, CDR1 MRHNA and CDR2 SNTAGT. The CDR3 length is 15 residues. Deletions cut 6 bases from V and 5 bases from J, with 14 bases between. CDR3 sequence (DNA): TGTGCCAGCAGCGCCACGTACAGAAATAATTCACCCCTCCACTTT. Its protein product is CASSATYRNNSPLHF.

This rearrangement joins TRBV5-8 to TRBJ1-6; D is perhaps TRBD1 (6 bases). The germline V gene has CDR1 SGHTS and CDR2 YDEGEE. V was shortened by 0 bases and J by 6 bases, with 10 bases between the two germline ends. The CDR3 runs to 15 residues. CDR3 coding DNA: TGTGCCAGCAGCTTGGCCAGGGGTGGTAATTCACCCCTCCACTTT. Amino acids: CASSLARGGNSPLHF.

The chain has TRBV6-5 and TRBJ1-1, with 7 positions matching TRBD1. The trim removed 6 bases at V and 4 bases at J, leaving 5 bases unmatched. Germline V gene data show CDR1 as MNHEY and CDR2 as SVGAGI. This CDR3 comprises 13 residues. The CDR3 reads CASRNDRVTEAFF. In nucleotides, the CDR3 is TGTGCCAGCAGAAACGACAGGGTCACTGAAGCTTTCTTT.

V and J are TRBV5-1 and TRBJ1-4, with 7 nucleotides matching TRBD1. V shed 3 bases, J shed 7 bases, and the junction held 9 bases outside the gene matches. The germline CDR1 and CDR2 sequences are SGHRS and YFSETQ. This CDR3 has 15 residues. DNA for the CDR3: TGCGCCAGCAGCTCAAGACAGGGATGGGGTGAAAAACTGTTTTTT. Encoded protein: CASSSRQGWGEKLFF.

The chain links TRBV6-5 to TRBJ2-7; maybe TRBD1 (5 bases). The V and J ends lost 2 bases and 0 bases respectively, with 14 bases between them. The CDR3 is made up of 16 amino acids. Germline-derived CDR1 and CDR2 are MNHEY and SVGAGI. The CDR3 spells CASSYAGSASSYEQYF. The CDR3 nucleotides are TGTGCCAGCAGTTACGCAGGGTCTGCGTCCTCCTACGAGCAGTACTTC.

The V and J genes are TRBV7-9 and TRBJ2-5; D possibly corresponds to TRBD2 (6 bases). The CDR3 is 15 residues long. Between the trimmed V and J ends, which lost 2 bases and 5 bases, there was a span of 15 bases. Germline V lookup: CDR1 SEHNR, CDR2 FQNEAQ (reference sequence). The CDR3 DNA is TGTGCCAGCAGCTTAAATAACGGGGGAGGCGAGACCCAGTACTTC. It is translated as CASSLNNGGGETQYF. The variable domain in full, with the rest retrieved from reference TRBV7-9 and TRBJ2-5, is DTGVSQNPRHKITKRGQNVTFRCDPISEHNRLYWYRQTLGQGPEFLTYFQNEAQLEKSRLLSDRFSAERPKGSFSTLEIQRTEQGDSAMYLCASSLNNGGGETQYFGPGTRLLVL.

V gene TRBV6-5 combines with J gene TRBJ1-2; perhaps TRBD1 as D (5 bases). Germline CDR1 is MNHEY and CDR2 is SVGAGI. The CDR3 is 14 residues long. Trimming removed 6 bases at V and 2 bases at J, with 13 bases between. In nucleotides, the CDR3 is TGTGCCAGCAGATTACCGGGACTGAACTATGGCTACACCTTC. Its translation: CASRLPGLNYGYTF.

CDR3 sequence reads: CASSRAIQGIREKLFF. The CDR3 DNA reads as TGTGCCAGCAGTCGCGCCATACAGGGTATTAGGGAAAAACTGTTTTTT. The J gene is TRBJ1-4, the V gene TRBV2; D is perhaps TRBD1 (6 bases). CDR1 SNHLY and CDR2 FYNNEI come from the germline V gene. V shed 5 bases and J shed 8 bases, with 21 bases lying between them. The CDR3 is 16 residues long.

On this clone itself: The junction does not match germline at one end; this may be a read error. This chain joins TRBV30 and TRBJ1-2; D is perhaps TRBD1 (5 bases). This CDR3 contains 11 residues. CDR1 and CDR2 (germline): GTSNPN, SVGIG (reference sequence). The CDR3 DNA reads as TGTGCCTGGAGTCCCTCAGTAGACAGACACTTC. It encodes CAWSPSVDRHF.

The chain recombines TRBV5-1 with TRBJ2-5; the match to TRBD2 covers 8 bases. The J segment lost 4 bases and the V segment lost 3 bases, leaving 5 bases of the junction unmatched. The CDR3 sequence is 14 residues long. Germline V gene sequence: CDR1 SGHRS, CDR2 YFSETQ. This CDR3 reads CASSSGGASETQYF. The CDR3 coding sequence is TGCGCCAGCAGCTCCGGGGGGGCCTCAGAGACCCAGTACTTC.

J is TRBJ2-4 and V is TRBV7-2; TRBD2 matches 8 bases. The CDR3 extends over 14 amino acids. V gave up 3 bases and J gave up 4 bases; unmatched junction bases: 2. CDR1 SGHTA and CDR2 FQGNSA come from the germline V gene. The CDR3 DNA follows: TGTGCCAGCAGCTTTTCTAGCGGGAAAAACATTCAGTACTTC. This encodes CASSFSSGKNIQYF.

This chain links TRBV6-5 with TRBJ1-5; 7 bases map to TRBD1. This CDR3 is 14 amino acids long. Germline lookup yields CDR1 MNHEY and CDR2 SVGAGI. Trimming took 9 bases from V and 6 from J; bases not matched to a gene: 11. The CDR3 here is CASVDREVTQPQHF. DNA for the CDR3: TGTGCCAGTGTTGACAGGGAGGTAACTCAGCCCCAGCATTTT.

The chain has TRBV6-5 and TRBJ2-5; no reliable D call. The ends were cut back, 6 bases at V and 7 bases at J, with 12 bases in the middle. Looked up from germline, CDR1 is MNHEY and CDR2 is SVGAGI. This CDR3 spans 12 amino acids. Here the CDR3 reads CASSTTSGTQYF. The CDR3, as DNA: TGTGCCAGCAGCACGACAAGTGGGACCCAGTACTTC.

The chain employs TRBV5-1 and TRBJ1-2, with TRBD1 matching over 9 bases. The V and J ends lost 0 bases and 8 bases, in that order; junction bases with no gene match: 5. The CDR3 has 14 amino acids. CDR1 is SGHRS and CDR2 is YFSETQ in the germline V gene. CDR3 sequence reads: CASSLEGQGEGYTF. In DNA, the CDR3 is TGCGCCAGCAGCTTGGAGGGACAGGGTGAGGGCTACACCTTC.

The chain recombines TRBV7-8 with TRBJ1-2; D is unclear. There are 12 residues in the CDR3. Germline CDR1 SGHVS, CDR2 FQNEAQ. Trimming pared 5 bases from V and 2 bases from J, leaving 6 bases between. The CDR3 loop is CASSPSNYGYTF. CDR3 nucleotides: TGTGCCAGCAGCCCGTCGAACTATGGCTACACCTTC.

The CDR3 here is CASSPWTGNQPQHF. The CDR3, as DNA: TGTGCCAGCAGCCCCTGGACAGGGAATCAGCCCCAGCATTTT. This rearrangement joins TRBV5-6 to TRBJ1-5, with 8 bases aligning to TRBD1. Losses at the gene ends were 4 bases for V and 4 bases for J; bases not matched to a gene: 4. This CDR3 is built from 14 residues. The germline gives CDR1 SGHDT, CDR2 YYEEEE.

The rearrangement links TRBV2 to TRBJ2-2; 8 positions agree with TRBD1. Germline-derived CDR1 and CDR2 are SNHLY and FYNNEI. With 0 bases clipped from V and 8 bases from J, the junction kept 8 bases outside the gene matches. CDR3 length: 16 amino acids. Here the CDR3 reads CASSEAQTGAGGELFF. CDR3 in DNA: TGTGCCAGCAGTGAAGCCCAGACAGGGGCCGGGGGGGAGCTGTTTTTT.

The chain employs TRBV5-1 and TRBJ2-5; possibly TRBD2 for D (6 bases). The CDR3 has 15 amino acids. V was clipped by 1 base and J by 2 bases, with 12 bases between them. The germline V gene has CDR1 SGHRS and CDR2 YFSETQ. The CDR3 DNA is TGCGCCAGCAGCTTGCGGCCTAGCGTACAAGAGACCCAGTACTTC. Translation: CASSLRPSVQETQYF.

V is TRBV2 and J is TRBJ2-1, with 9 bases lining up with TRBD2. The V and J ends lost 7 bases and 4 bases, in that order; junction bases with no gene match: 5. CDR1 and CDR2 from the germline V gene are SNHLY and FYNNEI. The CDR3 spans 14 residues. DNA for the CDR3: TGTGCCAGCAACGGACTAGCGTTTTACAATGAGCAGTTCTTC. Translating gives CASNGLAFYNEQFF.

This chain joins TRBV6-5 and TRBJ1-3; D gene ambiguous. Looked up from germline, CDR1 is MNHEY and CDR2 is SVGAGI. This CDR3 region has 14 residues. V dropped 1 base and J dropped 4 bases, with 8 bases sitting between them. The CDR3 here is CASSYLGRGNTIYF. The CDR3 DNA follows: TGTGCCAGCAGTTACTTGGGCCGCGGAAACACCATATATTTT.

V is TRBV7-9 and J is TRBJ2-5, with a weak D call TRBD2 (6 bases). Germline V gives CDR1 SEHNR, CDR2 FQNEAQ (reference sequence). This CDR3 is built from 13 residues. V lost 6 bases and J 7 bases, leaving 15 bases between the germline ends. CDR3 amino acids: CASSWGDGGTQYF. The CDR3, as DNA: TGTGCCAGCAGTTGGGGGGACGGCGGGACCCAGTACTTC.

This clone was counted a single time. The chain combines TRBV5-1 with TRBJ1-1; weak D call: TRBD1 (5 bases). The CDR3 totals 14 residues. Per germline, CDR1 SGHRS and CDR2 YFSETQ. V was clipped by 4 bases and J by 1 base, with 11 bases between them. CDR3 DNA sequence: TGCGCCAGCAGCCCGCAGCAGGGGAACACTGAAGCTTTCTTT. As protein: CASSPQQGNTEAFF.

The chain has TRBV9 and TRBJ1-2; TRBD1 is a possible D gene (5 bases). The CDR3 has 10 residues. From germline, CDR1 is SGDLS and CDR2 YYNGEE. V lost 7 bases and J lost 10, with 11 bases in between. The DNA for the CDR3 is TGTGCCAGCCGCCAAGGGGACTACACCTTC. This codes for CASRQGDYTF.

J is TRBJ2-7 and V is TRBV7-6, with TRBD2 matching 13 bases. CDR1 is SGHVS, CDR2 FNYEAQ, per germline. The J segment lost 7 bases and the V segment lost 2 bases, leaving 5 bases of the junction unmatched. There are 15 residues in the CDR3. For the CDR3, the DNA is TGTGCCAGCAGCTTAACTAGCGGGGGGGCGACAGAGCAGTACTTC. This codes for CASSLTSGGATEQYF.

The chain joins TRBV5-4 to TRBJ2-7, with 12 bases aligning to TRBD1. The CDR3 loop spans 15 amino acids. The trim removed 3 bases at V and 5 bases at J, leaving 6 bases unmatched. CDR1 and CDR2 from the germline V gene are SGHNT and YYREEE (reference sequence). CDR3 coding DNA: TGTGCCAGCAGCTCTCCGGGACAGGGGGCCGACGAGCAGTACTTC. Translated: CASSSPGQGADEQYF.

V and J are TRBV6-5 and TRBJ2-1; TRBD2 aligns across 15 bases. Per germline, CDR1 MNHEY and CDR2 SVGAGI. The CDR3 is 15 amino acids. The V gene end was trimmed by 5 bases and the J gene end by 7 bases; junction bases not matched to a gene: 3. The CDR3 sequence is CASSPGTSGGNEQFF. As DNA, the CDR3 is TGTGCCAGCAGTCCCGGGACTAGCGGGGGGAATGAGCAGTTCTTC.

The CDR3 sequence is CASSEAEDSPQVGNQPQHF. As DNA, the CDR3 is TGTGCCAGCAGTGAAGCCGAGGACTCCCCCCAGGTTGGCAATCAGCCCCAGCATTTT. The chain combines TRBV6-1 with TRBJ1-5, with D uncertain. Trimming removed 0 bases at V and 2 bases at J, with 20 bases between. This CDR3 is built from 19 residues. Germline V gene lookup returns CDR1 MNHNS and CDR2 SASEGT.